The 21 T cell receptor beta chains given below trace back to one sample, sequenced in a study of CD8 T cells in ankylosing spondylitis. MiXCR, run by TCRdb on the 5' RACE reads, gives a single entry per CDR3 protein. The sample has about 340,000 distinct CDR3 sequences; roughly 14% are singletons. The sequenced material came from blood, either unsorted or a sorted T cell fraction (not recorded which). These receptors all stem from a male donor with ankylosing spondylitis or in good health (not recorded which).

This clonotype has a handful of counts. This sequence joins TRBV20-1 and TRBJ1-3; D not resolved. The CDR3 consists of 15 residues. The germline V and J ends were trimmed by 2 bases and 0 bases, with 11 bases remaining between them. Germline V gene sequence: CDR1 DFQATT, CDR2 SNEGSKA (reference sequence). The CDR3 nucleotides read TGCAGTGCTAGATCACAGCCACGCTCTGGAAACACCATATATTTT. This sequence encodes CSARSQPRSGNTIYF.

This chain links TRBV5-1 with TRBJ2-7, with 7 bases fitting TRBD1. Germline-derived CDR1 and CDR2 are SGHRS and YFSETQ. The junction had 8 bases not matched to a gene; V was cut back by 0 bases and J by 5 bases. CDR3 size: 15 residues. This chain's CDR3 is CASSLAGDRWNEQYF. The CDR3 nucleotides read TGCGCCAGCAGCTTGGCTGGGGACAGATGGAACGAGCAGTACTTC.

This chain uses TRBV12-3 or TRBV12-4 with TRBJ2-7; TRBD1 matches at 9 bases. Germline trimming cut 7 bases from V and 5 bases from J; bases unmatched to any gene: 15. The CDR3 totals 16 residues. The CDR3 DNA sequence: TGTGCCAGCACCTTGCCCCCCCGGGACAGGGTCCACGAGCAGTACTTC. This translates into CASTLPPRDRVHEQYF.

The V call is TRBV5-5, the J call TRBJ1-2; a weak D match, TRBD1 (6 bases). This CDR3 is 15 amino acids long. Germline CDR1 SGHKS, CDR2 YYEKEE (reference sequence). Trimming removed 0 bases at V and 2 bases at J, with 11 bases between. CDR3 coding DNA: TGTGCCAGCAGCTTGGACCTCAGGGGAAACTATGGCTACACCTTC. It yields the protein CASSLDLRGNYGYTF.

The gene calls are TRBV2 and TRBJ1-4; TRBD1 might be the D (5 bases). Germline CDR1 is SNHLY and CDR2 is FYNNEI. This CDR3 spans 13 amino acids. With 6 bases removed from V and 7 bases from J, the gap between germline ends came to 12 bases. CDR3 protein: CASRGREGEKLFF. The DNA for the CDR3 is TGTGCCAGCAGGGGCAGGGAAGGTGAAAAACTGTTTTTT.

There are a few counts of this clonotype. CDR3 residues: CASSQSLLADSTDTQYF. The CDR3 nucleotides read TGTGCCAGCAGCCAATCTCTACTAGCGGATAGCACAGATACGCAGTATTTT. The chain is built from TRBV5-5 and TRBJ2-3; 8 bases are shared with TRBD2. The CDR3 totals 17 residues. The V gene end was trimmed by 4 bases and the J gene end by 0 bases; junction bases not matched to a gene: 10. CDR1 is SGHKS, CDR2 YYEKEE, per germline (reference sequence).

This clonotype was detected a few times. The chain links TRBV20-1 to TRBJ1-3; D ambiguous. The CDR3 totals 13 residues. CDR1 and CDR2 from the germline V gene are DFQATT and SNEGSKA (reference sequence). V lost 3 bases to trimming and J lost 2 bases, with 8 bases between them. As DNA, the CDR3 is TGCAGTGCTAGGGGAGGGACTGGAAACACCATATATTTT. It is translated as CSARGGTGNTIYF.

This clonotype was counted ten times or more. V usage is TRBV10-2 and J usage is TRBJ1-2; D gene uncertain. Germline V gene data show CDR1 as WSHSY and CDR2 as SAAADI. Trimming stripped 5 bases from V and 2 bases from J, with 3 bases between. This CDR3 has 11 residues. CDR3 amino acids: CASSINYGYTF. CDR3 DNA: TGCGCCAGCAGTATCAACTATGGCTACACCTTC.

The chain employs TRBV11-2 and TRBJ1-1; D is ambiguous. Trimming stripped 1 base from V and 1 base from J, with 10 bases between. CDR1 and CDR2 from the germline V gene are SGHAT and FQNNGV. The CDR3 is 15 amino acids. CDR3 residues: CASSLVGAGNTEAFF. The CDR3 coding sequence is TGTGCCAGCAGCTTAGTAGGCGCGGGGAACACTGAAGCTTTCTTT.

This clonotype was seen repeatedly, ten times or more. The chain recombines TRBV12-3 or TRBV12-4 with TRBJ2-1, with D perhaps matching TRBD1 (6 bases). CDR3 length: 11 residues. V lost 5 bases to trimming and J lost 12 bases, with 11 bases between them. The CDR3 is CASSGGSSQFF. CDR3 sequence (DNA): TGTGCCAGCAGTGGGGGCTCTTCGCAGTTCTTC.

About this clonotype: A much larger clone is a single base away; this may be a read error. J is TRBJ2-7 and V is TRBV10-3; 9 bases are shared with TRBD1. There are 14 residues in the CDR3. In germline, CDR1 is ENHRY, CDR2 SYGVKD. V dropped 6 bases and J dropped 1; count of bases not matched to a gene: 4. CDR3 sequence reads: CAISSGTGSYEQYF. Here the CDR3 DNA reads TGTGCCATCAGCTCCGGGACAGGGTCCTACGAGCAGTACTTC.

The rearrangement uses TRBV29-1 and TRBJ2-7, with D unclear. The germline V gene has CDR1 SQVTM and CDR2 ANQGSEA. The CDR3 contains 11 residues. Trimming took off 1 base at V and 4 bases at J, with 5 bases between the two ends. The CDR3 sequence: CSVEVRYEQYF. In nucleotides, the CDR3 is TGCAGCGTTGAAGTAAGATACGAGCAGTACTTC.

This clonotype was seen a handful of times. The genes are TRBV29-1 and TRBJ2-1, with 8 bases lining up with TRBD2. Trimming removed 3 bases from V and 3 bases from J; junction bases left unmatched: 4. Germline V lookup: CDR1 SQVTM, CDR2 ANQGSEA. The CDR3 is made up of 14 amino acids. The CDR3 loop is CSVEWREDYNEQFF. CDR3 nucleotides: TGCAGCGTTGAGTGGCGGGAGGACTACAATGAGCAGTTCTTC.

The chain couples TRBV10-3 to TRBJ2-1; 8 positions agree with TRBD1. Germline-derived CDR1 and CDR2 are ENHRY and SYGVKD. The CDR3 extends over 16 amino acids. The junction had 5 bases not matched to a gene; V was cut back by 2 bases and J by 2 bases. In nucleotides, the CDR3 is TGTGCCATCAGTGAGGACCCAGGGGGCACCTACAATGAGCAGTTCTTC. This sequence encodes CAISEDPGGTYNEQFF.

The chain joins TRBV19 to TRBJ1-2; no reliable D call. The CDR3 loop spans 12 amino acids. The V gene lost 3 bases and the J gene lost 8 bases, with 10 bases spanning the gap. Germline assignment: CDR1 LNHDA and CDR2 SQIVND (reference sequence). The CDR3 region has the DNA TGTGCCAGTAGTATCGGTGGACTAGGCTACACCTTC. This gives the protein CASSIGGLGYTF.

This clonotype was seen a handful of times. This rearrangement joins TRBV11-1 to TRBJ2-3; 12 nucleotides match TRBD2. The CDR3 sequence is 19 residues long. V shed 5 bases, J shed 4 bases, and the junction held 16 bases outside the gene matches. CDR1 is SGHAT and CDR2 is FQDESV in the germline V gene (reference sequence). The CDR3 protein is CASSRIGTSGLSGSDTQYF. In DNA, the CDR3 is TGTGCCAGCAGCCGTATCGGGACTAGCGGGCTTTCAGGATCAGATACGCAGTATTTT.

This clonotype was seen a few times. This rearrangement joins TRBV9 to TRBJ1-2; 9 bases align to TRBD1. CDR1 and CDR2 from the germline V gene are SGDLS and YYNGEE. The ends lost 0 bases at V and 6 bases at J; junction bases unmatched: 0. The CDR3 is made up of 13 amino acids. This CDR3 reads CASSVGTGDGYTF. Here the CDR3 DNA reads TGTGCCAGCAGCGTAGGGACAGGGGATGGCTACACCTTC.

In this sample, this clonotype turned up a few times. The gene calls are TRBV6-1 and TRBJ2-1; 7 bases are a match to TRBD2. The CDR3 consists of 11 residues. The ends lost 5 bases at V and 9 bases at J; junction bases unmatched: 1. CDR1 is MNHNS and CDR2 is SASEGT in the germline V gene. CDR3 DNA: TGTGCCAGCAGTAGCGGGGCTGAGCAGTTCTTC. Amino acids: CASSSGAEQFF.

A few counts support this clonotype. This chain joins TRBV11-3 and TRBJ2-1; 9 bases line up with TRBD2. Germline V CDR1 and CDR2: SGHNT, YENEEA. J gave up 5 bases and V 4 bases, and 6 bases lay outside the gene matches. This CDR3 contains 15 residues. For the CDR3, the DNA is TGTGCCAGCAGCTCGACTAGCGGAAAAAACAATGAGCAGTTCTTC. It translates to CASSSTSGKNNEQFF.

Only a few counts were recorded for this clonotype. CDR3 loop: CAWSVLDNQPQHF. The CDR3 nucleotides are TGTGCCTGGAGCGTCCTTGACAATCAGCCCCAGCATTTT. The chain couples TRBV30 to TRBJ1-5; D remains ambiguous. The V end was cut by 3 bases, the J end by 3 bases, with 9 bases between. Germline V lookup: CDR1 GTSNPN, CDR2 SVGIG (reference sequence). The CDR3 is made up of 13 amino acids.

This clonotype was found a few times. CDR3 in DNA: TGCGCCAGCAGCTCCGTTCGGGACACCATTTTTAATACGCAGTATTTT. The encoded protein is CASSSVRDTIFNTQYF. V and J are TRBV5-1 and TRBJ2-3, with D possibly being TRBD1 (6 bases). Trimming removed 3 bases at V and 7 bases at J, with 21 bases between. CDR3 size: 16 residues. The V gene's germline CDR1 is SGHRS and CDR2 YFSETQ.